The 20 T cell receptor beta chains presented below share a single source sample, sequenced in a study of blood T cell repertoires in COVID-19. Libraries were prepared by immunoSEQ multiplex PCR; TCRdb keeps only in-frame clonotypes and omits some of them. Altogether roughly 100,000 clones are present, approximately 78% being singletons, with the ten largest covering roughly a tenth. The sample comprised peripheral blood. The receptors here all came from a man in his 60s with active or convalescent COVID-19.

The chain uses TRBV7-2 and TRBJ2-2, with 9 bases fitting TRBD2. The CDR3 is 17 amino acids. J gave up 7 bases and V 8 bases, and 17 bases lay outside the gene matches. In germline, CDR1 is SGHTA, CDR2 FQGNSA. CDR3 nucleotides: TGTGCCAGCGCGGCGGGGGGGCGCCTGCGAGGTGGCGGGGAGCTGTTTTTT. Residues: CASAAGGRLRGGGELFF. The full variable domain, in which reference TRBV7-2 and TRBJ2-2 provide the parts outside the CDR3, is GAGVSQSPSNKVTEKGKDVELRCDPISGHTALYWYRQSLGQGLEFLIYFQGNSAPDKSGLPSDRFSAERTGGSVSTLTIQRTQQEDSAVYLCASAAGGRLRGGGELFFGEGSRLTVL.

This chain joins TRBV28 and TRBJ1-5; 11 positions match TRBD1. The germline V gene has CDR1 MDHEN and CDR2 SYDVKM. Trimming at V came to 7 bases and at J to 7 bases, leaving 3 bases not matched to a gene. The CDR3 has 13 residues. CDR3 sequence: CASTRDRGQPQHF. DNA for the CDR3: TGTGCCAGCACCCGGGACAGGGGGCAGCCCCAGCATTTT.

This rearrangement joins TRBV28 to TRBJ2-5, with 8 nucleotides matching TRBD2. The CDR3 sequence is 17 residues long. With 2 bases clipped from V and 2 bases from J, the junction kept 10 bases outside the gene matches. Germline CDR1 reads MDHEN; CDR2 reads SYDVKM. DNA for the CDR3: TGTGCCAGCAGTTTACGGGTGGTAGCGGGAAAACAAGAGACCCAGTACTTC. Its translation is CASSLRVVAGKQETQYF.

The CDR3 sequence: CATRDTGIKGYTF. The DNA for the CDR3 is TGTGCCACCAGGGACACAGGGATCAAGGGCTACACCTTC. The chain employs TRBV24-1 and TRBJ1-2; D may be TRBD1 (6 bases). This CDR3 region has 13 residues. Trimming pared 7 bases from V and 8 bases from J, leaving 16 bases between. Germline values: CDR1 KGHDR, CDR2 SFDVKD.

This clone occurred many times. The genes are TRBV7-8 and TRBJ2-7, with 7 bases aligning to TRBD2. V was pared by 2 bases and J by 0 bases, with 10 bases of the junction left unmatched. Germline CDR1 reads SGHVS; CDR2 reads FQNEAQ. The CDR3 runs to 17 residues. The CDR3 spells CASSLQLGGGSSYEQYV. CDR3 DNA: TGTGCCAGCAGCTTACAGCTTGGGGGGGGAAGCTCCTACGAGCAGTACGTC.

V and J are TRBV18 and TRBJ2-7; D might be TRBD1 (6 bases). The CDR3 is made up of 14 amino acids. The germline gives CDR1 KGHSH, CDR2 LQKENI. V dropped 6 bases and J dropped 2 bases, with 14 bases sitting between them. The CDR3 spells CASSTGAVTYEQYF. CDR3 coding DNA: TGTGCCAGCTCGACAGGCGCCGTAACCTACGAGCAGTACTTC.

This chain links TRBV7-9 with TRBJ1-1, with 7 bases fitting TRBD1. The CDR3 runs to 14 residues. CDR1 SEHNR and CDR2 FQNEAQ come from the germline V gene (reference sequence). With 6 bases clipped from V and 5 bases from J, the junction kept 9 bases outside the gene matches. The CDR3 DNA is TGTGCCAGCAGACATCAGACAGGGAGGACTGAAGCTTTCTTT. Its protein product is CASRHQTGRTEAFF.

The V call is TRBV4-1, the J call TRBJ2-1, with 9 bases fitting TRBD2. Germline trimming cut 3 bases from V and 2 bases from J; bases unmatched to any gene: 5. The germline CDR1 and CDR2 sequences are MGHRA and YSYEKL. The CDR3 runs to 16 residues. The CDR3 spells CASSQSTSGTYNEQFF. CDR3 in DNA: TGCGCCAGCAGCCAGTCGACTAGCGGAACCTACAATGAGCAGTTCTTC.

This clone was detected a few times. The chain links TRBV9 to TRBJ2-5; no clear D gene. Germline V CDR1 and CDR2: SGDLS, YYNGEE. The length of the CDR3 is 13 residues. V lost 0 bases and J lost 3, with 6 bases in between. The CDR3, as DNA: TGTGCCAGCAGCGTAGGGCAAAAAGAGACCCAGTACTTC. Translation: CASSVGQKETQYF.

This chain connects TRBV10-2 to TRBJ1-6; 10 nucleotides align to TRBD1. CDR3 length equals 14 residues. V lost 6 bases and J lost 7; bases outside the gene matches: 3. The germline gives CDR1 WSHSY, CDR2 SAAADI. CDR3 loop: CASSGQGENSPLHF. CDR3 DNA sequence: TGCGCCAGCAGCGGACAGGGGGAAAATTCACCCCTCCACTTT.

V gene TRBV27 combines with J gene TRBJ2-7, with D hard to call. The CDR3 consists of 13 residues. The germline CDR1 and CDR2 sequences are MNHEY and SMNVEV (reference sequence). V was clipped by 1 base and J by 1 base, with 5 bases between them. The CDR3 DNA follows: TGTGCCAGCAGTTTATATCTTTCCTACGAGCAGTACTTC. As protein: CASSLYLSYEQYF.

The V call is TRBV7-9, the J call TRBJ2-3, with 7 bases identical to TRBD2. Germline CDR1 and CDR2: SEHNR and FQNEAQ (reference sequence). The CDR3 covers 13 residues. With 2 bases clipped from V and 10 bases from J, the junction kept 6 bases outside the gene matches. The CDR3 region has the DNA TGTGCCAGCAGCTTAACAGGTGGGAGGGCGCAGTATTTT. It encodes CASSLTGGRAQYF.

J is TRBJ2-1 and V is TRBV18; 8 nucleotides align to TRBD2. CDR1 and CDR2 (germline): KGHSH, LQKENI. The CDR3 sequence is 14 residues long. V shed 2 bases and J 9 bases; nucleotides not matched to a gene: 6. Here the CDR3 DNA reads TGTGCCAGCTCACCAGGTAGCGGGATTGGTGAGCAGTTCTTC. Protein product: CASSPGSGIGEQFF.

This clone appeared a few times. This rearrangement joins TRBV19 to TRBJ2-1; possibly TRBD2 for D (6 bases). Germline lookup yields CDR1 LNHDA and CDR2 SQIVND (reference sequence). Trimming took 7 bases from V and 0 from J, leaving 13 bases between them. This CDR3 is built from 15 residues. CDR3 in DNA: TGTGCCAGTAACATAGCGGTACGCTCCTACAATGAGCAGTTCTTC. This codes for CASNIAVRSYNEQFF.

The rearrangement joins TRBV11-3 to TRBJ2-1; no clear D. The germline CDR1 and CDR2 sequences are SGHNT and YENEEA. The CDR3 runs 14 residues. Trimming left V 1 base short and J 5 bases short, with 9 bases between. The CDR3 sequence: CASSLGVADNEQFF. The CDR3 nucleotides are TGTGCCAGCAGCTTAGGGGTTGCGGACAATGAGCAGTTCTTC.

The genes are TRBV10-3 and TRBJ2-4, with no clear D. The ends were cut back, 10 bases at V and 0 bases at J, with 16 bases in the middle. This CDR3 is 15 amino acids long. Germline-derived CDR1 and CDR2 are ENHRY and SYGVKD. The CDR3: CATKGELLAKNIQYF. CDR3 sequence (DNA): TGTGCCACCAAAGGAGAATTACTAGCCAAAAACATTCAGTACTTC.

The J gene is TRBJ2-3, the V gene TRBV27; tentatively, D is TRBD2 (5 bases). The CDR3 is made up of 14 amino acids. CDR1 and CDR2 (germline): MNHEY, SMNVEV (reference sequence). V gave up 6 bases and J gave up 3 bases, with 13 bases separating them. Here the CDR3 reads CASSKLDRTDTQYF. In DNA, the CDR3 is TGTGCCAGCAGCAAACTAGATAGGACAGATACGCAGTATTTT.

The chain's CDR3 is CASSKWAEKNTEAFF. CDR3 DNA: TGTGCCAGCAGTAAGTGGGCAGAAAAGAACACTGAAGCTTTCTTT. The chain recombines TRBV6-5 with TRBJ1-1, with no clear D. This CDR3 comprises 15 residues. Germline V lookup: CDR1 MNHEY, CDR2 SVGAGI. V lost 5 bases and J lost 1, with 14 bases in between.

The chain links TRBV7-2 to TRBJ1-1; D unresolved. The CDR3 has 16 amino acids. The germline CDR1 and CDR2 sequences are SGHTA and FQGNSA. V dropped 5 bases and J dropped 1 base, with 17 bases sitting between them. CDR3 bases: TGTGCCAGCAGCCTAGTGCCTTCACCAGGGAACACTGAAGCTTTCTTT. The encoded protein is CASSLVPSPGNTEAFF.

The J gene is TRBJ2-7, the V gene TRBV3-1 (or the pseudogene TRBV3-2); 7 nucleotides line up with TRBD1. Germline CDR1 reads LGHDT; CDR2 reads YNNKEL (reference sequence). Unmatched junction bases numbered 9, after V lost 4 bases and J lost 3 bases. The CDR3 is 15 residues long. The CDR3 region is CASSPETGQVYEQYF. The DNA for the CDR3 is TGTGCCAGCAGCCCCGAGACAGGGCAAGTCTACGAGCAGTACTTC.